These 10 T cell receptor beta chains were all obtained from the same sample, sequenced in a study of human T cells and chemical hapten exposure. TCRdb processed the RACE reads anew with MiXCR; each CDR3 protein has one entry. The profile covers a few hundred thousand distinct CDR3 sequences, with about 5% appearing a single time and around 8% taken by the ten largest. Time point defined: pre-sensitization, week 0. Documented treatment: therapeutic diphenylcyclopropenone sensitization with weekly scalp DPC. The starting material was whole blood, obtained in connection with sensitization to the hapten diphenylcyclopropenone (DPC). These receptors all come from a young woman with alopecia areata. Some clones in this sample may be carry-over from other donors' samples.

This clonotype was counted at least ten times. The V and J genes are TRBV7-9 and TRBJ1-1; maybe TRBD1 (6 bases). Trimming removed 2 bases from V and 8 bases from J, with 15 bases in between. The germline gives CDR1 SEHNR, CDR2 FQNEAQ (reference sequence). The CDR3 contains 14 residues. CDR3 sequence reads: CASSLSGTPLEAFF. The CDR3 region has the DNA TGTGCCAGCAGCTTATCCGGGACACCTTTAGAAGCTTTCTTT.

This clonotype was observed a few times. This rearrangement joins TRBV5-6 to TRBJ2-1; D remains ambiguous. This CDR3 has 12 residues. Per germline, CDR1 SGHDT and CDR2 YYEEEE. With 5 bases removed from V and 7 bases from J, the gap between germline ends came to 10 bases. CDR3 in DNA: TGTGCCAGCAGAGCTTACGGGAATGAGCAGTTCTTC. Its protein product is CASRAYGNEQFF.

This clonotype showed up just a few times. V usage is TRBV6-5 and J usage is TRBJ2-3; TRBD1 is a possible D gene (5 bases). Trimming took off 2 bases at V and 3 bases at J, with 9 bases between the two ends. CDR3 length: 14 residues. The germline gives CDR1 MNHEY, CDR2 SVGAGI. CDR3 sequence (DNA): TGTGCCAGCAGTTACGAGGCAGGGACAGATACGCAGTATTTT. As protein: CASSYEAGTDTQYF.

The genes are TRBV20-1 and TRBJ1-5; possibly TRBD1 for D (6 bases). V lost 0 bases and J 5 bases, leaving 11 bases between the germline ends. The germline V gene has CDR1 DFQATT and CDR2 SNEGSKA (reference sequence). This CDR3 has 14 residues. In DNA, the CDR3 is TGCAGTGCTAGAGAGGGGGCAAAGGATCAGCCCCAGCATTTT. This translates into CSAREGAKDQPQHF.

This clonotype was seen a handful of times. The J gene is TRBJ2-1, the V gene TRBV12-3 or TRBV12-4; D remains ambiguous. The V gene lost 5 bases and the J gene lost 10 bases, with 18 bases spanning the gap. CDR3 length: 14 residues. The CDR3 bases are TGTGCCAGCAGTCCTAGGTCCTGGGCTTGGGAGCAGTTCTTC. It is translated as CASSPRSWAWEQFF.

The table lists this clonotype with a few counts. This rearrangement joins TRBV27 to TRBJ2-1; D unresolved. This CDR3 has 13 amino acids. Trimming shortened V by 6 bases and J by 2 bases, and 8 bases separated the two germline ends. Germline values: CDR1 MNHEY, CDR2 SMNVEV (reference sequence). The CDR3 nucleotides are TGTGCCAGCAGGGGTGGGGCCTACAATGAGCAGTTCTTC. Amino acid sequence: CASRGGAYNEQFF.

This clonotype was seen ten or more times. This CDR3 is CASTRGEVKDTQYF. CDR3 bases: TGTGCCAGCACCCGGGGGGAGGTTAAGGATACGCAGTATTTT. The chain has TRBV9 and TRBJ2-3; 7 bases fit TRBD2. After removal of 6 bases from V and 6 bases from J, the junction contained 10 bases not matched to a gene. The CDR3 is 14 residues long. Looked up from germline, CDR1 is SGDLS and CDR2 is YYNGEE.

This clonotype was seen a few times. CDR3 protein: CASSYAPYYEQYF. CDR3 DNA: TGTGCCAGCAGTTACGCTCCTTACTACGAGCAGTACTTC. This sequence joins TRBV6-5 and TRBJ2-7; D is uncertain. Germline CDR1 MNHEY, CDR2 SVGAGI. The CDR3 has 13 amino acids. The V gene lost 2 bases and the J gene lost 3 bases, with 8 bases spanning the gap.

This clonotype appeared a few times. The V gene is TRBV20-1, the J gene TRBJ2-1; 8 nucleotides line up with TRBD2. The CDR3 extends over 14 amino acids. The junction had 6 bases not matched to a gene; V was cut back by 0 bases and J by 8 bases. Germline V gives CDR1 DFQATT, CDR2 SNEGSKA (reference sequence). The CDR3 is CSARDRGGPHEQFF. The CDR3 DNA sequence: TGCAGTGCTAGAGATCGCGGGGGGCCGCATGAGCAGTTCTTC.

This clonotype was counted between two and nine times. The chain recombines TRBV6-1 with TRBJ1-1, with 7 bases matching TRBD1. The germline V gene has CDR1 MNHNS and CDR2 SASEGT. The CDR3 is 13 amino acids. The V segment lost 6 bases and the J segment 6 bases; nucleotides outside the gene matches: 7. CDR3 sequence reads: CASRRTGNAEAFF. CDR3 nucleotide sequence: TGTGCCAGCAGAAGGACAGGAAATGCTGAAGCTTTCTTT.